The clone carrying this T cell receptor (beta chain) occurred once. These data are taken from a study of cytomegalovirus exposure and HLA in healthy donors. The germline V gene has CDR1 SGHTA and CDR2 FQGNSA. J was trimmed by 7 bases and V by 0 bases; bases with no gene match: 13. The CDR3 is made up of 18 amino acids. The PCR employed 60 Vbeta primers together with 13 Jbeta primers. Clones were sequenced by immunoSEQ multiplex PCR, and TCRdb holds only the in-frame ones, with some missing. Of under 70,000 clones in the sample, 65% to 70% were seen once. Sequencing was performed on PBMCs. The chain combines TRBV7-2 with TRBJ1-3, with 9 nucleotides matching TRBD1. This TCR derives from a woman under 40 in good health and CMV-seronegative. The CDR3 here is CASSLAPGTGSPGNTIYF. The CDR3 nucleotides read TGTGCCAGCAGCTTAGCCCCCGGGACAGGGAGCCCGGGGAACACCATATATTTT.